The 13 T cell receptor beta chains below come from one sample, sequenced in a study of T cells of healthy individuals. TCRdb independently ran MiXCR on the 5' RACE reads; one entry per CDR3 protein. The table includes 63,000 or so distinct CDR3 sequences, about 17% detected once. These receptors were collected from a human donor in good health.

The chain recombines TRBV7-9 with TRBJ1-2; no firm D call. The V and J ends lost 2 bases and 4 bases respectively, with 5 bases between them. Germline V lookup: CDR1 SEHNR, CDR2 FQNEAQ (reference sequence). The CDR3 is 12 residues long. CDR3 sequence (DNA): TGTGCCAGCAGCTTAAACCGCTATGGCTACACCTTC. Its protein product is CASSLNRYGYTF. The full variable domain, its missing parts supplied by reference TRBV7-9 and TRBJ1-2, is DTGVSQNPRHKITKRGQNVTFRCDPISEHNRLYWYRQTLGQGPEFLTYFQNEAQLEKSRLLSDRFSAERPKGSFSTLEIQRTEQGDSAMYLCASSLNRYGYTFGSGTRLTVV.

This chain joins TRBV7-9 and TRBJ2-7; 14 positions agree with TRBD2. Germline V gives CDR1 SEHNR, CDR2 FQNEAQ (reference sequence). Trimming at V came to 5 bases and at J to 5 bases, leaving 8 bases not matched to a gene. This CDR3 spans 16 amino acids. Written as DNA, the CDR3 is TGTGCCAGCAGCCCGGGACTAGCGGGAGTCGGGAACGAGCAGTACTTC. This translates into CASSPGLAGVGNEQYF.

This chain links TRBV12-3 or TRBV12-4 with TRBJ2-3; TRBD2 agrees at 9 bases. V lost 11 bases and J lost 5; bases outside the gene matches: 14. This CDR3 spans 15 amino acids. The CDR3 DNA is TGTGCCTCCAGGTCGGCGGGAGGGCGTCAAGATACGCAGTATTTT. Its protein product is CASRSAGGRQDTQYF.

This clonotype has ten or more counts. The gene calls are TRBV20-1 and TRBJ2-4; 10 positions match TRBD2. CDR1 is DFQATT, CDR2 SNEGSKA, per germline (reference sequence). The CDR3 is 16 amino acids. V lost 7 bases to trimming and J lost 0 bases; unmatched junction nucleotides: 9. This CDR3 reads CSVLAGDPEAKNIQYF. The CDR3 DNA is TGCAGTGTGCTAGCGGGGGACCCCGAAGCCAAAAACATTCAGTACTTC.

This clonotype was recorded a few times. This chain joins TRBV5-1 and TRBJ2-1; D ambiguous. V lost 0 bases to trimming and J lost 9 bases, with 7 bases between them. The V gene's germline CDR1 is SGHRS and CDR2 YFSETQ. The CDR3 spans 12 residues. The CDR3 region is CASSLEGAEQFF. The CDR3 nucleotides read TGCGCCAGCAGCTTGGAAGGTGCTGAGCAGTTCTTC.

This clonotype showed up many times. The chain employs TRBV3-1 and TRBJ2-3; either TRBD1 or TRBD2 may supply D (5 bases each). This CDR3 is built from 14 residues. Germline assignment: CDR1 LGHDT and CDR2 YNNKEL (reference sequence). Trimming shortened V by 1 base and J by 5 bases, and 10 bases separated the two germline ends. Here the CDR3 DNA reads TGTGCCAGCAGCCAAGGAGTTGGGGGAGATACGCAGTATTTT. It yields the protein CASSQGVGGDTQYF.

Many counts were recorded for this clonotype. V usage is TRBV7-9 and J usage is TRBJ1-6; 7 bases are a match to TRBD1. This CDR3 region has 14 residues. Looked up from germline, CDR1 is SEHNR and CDR2 is FQNEAQ (reference sequence). With V trimmed by 0 bases and J by 10 bases, 3 bases remained unmatched. The CDR3 DNA reads as TGTGCCAGCAGCTTAGCCACAGGGGTCTCACCCCTCCACTTT. Protein product: CASSLATGVSPLHF.

V is TRBV4-2 and J is TRBJ2-1; 9 bases fit TRBD1. J gave up 8 bases and V 4 bases, and 9 bases lay outside the gene matches. The CDR3 is 15 residues long. Germline CDR1 reads LGHNA; CDR2 reads YNFKEQ. The CDR3 sequence: CASSRRGQGDDEQFF. CDR3 DNA sequence: TGTGCCAGCAGCCGAAGGGGACAGGGTGACGATGAGCAGTTCTTC.

A few counts support this clonotype. Its ends do not fully match the called genes, so a read error is possible. The chain has TRBV7-7 and TRBJ2-5; perhaps TRBD2 as D (5 bases). Germline CDR1 and CDR2: SSHAT and FNYEAQ (reference sequence). The CDR3 extends over 15 amino acids. The chain's CDR3 is CASSSRGGPQETQYF. The CDR3 bases are TGTGCTAGCAGCTCCAGAGGAGGTCCCCAGGAGACCCAGTACTTC. Based on the CDR3 plus reference TRBV7-7 and TRBJ2-5, the full variable domain is GAGVSQSPRYKVTKRGQDVTLRCDPISSHATLYWYQQALGQGPEFLTYFNYEAQPDKSGLPSDRFSAERPEGSISTLTIQRTEQRDSAMYRCASSSRGGPQETQYFGPGTRLLVL.

The chain recombines TRBV5-1 with TRBJ2-7, with 7 bases lining up with TRBD2. Trimming cost V 0 bases and J 3 bases; bases outside gene matches: 3. The germline gives CDR1 SGHRS, CDR2 YFSETQ. The CDR3 spans 14 residues. The CDR3 bases are TGCGCCAGCAGCTTGGTCAGCGGGGTCTACGAGCAGTACTTC. Translating gives CASSLVSGVYEQYF.

J is TRBJ2-7 and V is TRBV7-9; possibly TRBD1 or TRBD2 for D (5 bases each). The CDR3 loop spans 14 amino acids. Germline V gene data show CDR1 as SEHNR and CDR2 as FQNEAQ (reference sequence). Trimming took 0 bases from V and 3 from J, leaving 9 bases between them. The CDR3: CASSLAGVDYEQYF. CDR3 coding DNA: TGTGCCAGCAGCTTAGCGGGGGTCGACTACGAGCAGTACTTC.

The rearrangement uses TRBV3-1 and TRBJ1-1; 10 nucleotides align to TRBD1. Looked up from germline, CDR1 is LGHDT and CDR2 is YNNKEL (reference sequence). Losses at the gene ends were 4 bases for V and 1 base for J; bases not matched to a gene: 12. This CDR3 comprises 18 residues. CDR3 DNA sequence: TGTGCCAGCAGCCGCAGTCCCGGGACAGGGGCAGGGAACACTGAAGCTTTCTTT. It is translated as CASSRSPGTGAGNTEAFF.

This clonotype was observed at least ten times. The V and J genes are TRBV7-9 and TRBJ2-1; unclear D gene. This CDR3 region has 12 residues. Germline V gene lookup returns CDR1 SEHNR and CDR2 FQNEAQ (reference sequence). Trimming removed 3 bases from V and 8 bases from J, with 8 bases in between. CDR3 protein: CASSFGRHEQFF. For the CDR3, the DNA is TGTGCCAGCAGCTTTGGAAGACATGAGCAGTTCTTC.